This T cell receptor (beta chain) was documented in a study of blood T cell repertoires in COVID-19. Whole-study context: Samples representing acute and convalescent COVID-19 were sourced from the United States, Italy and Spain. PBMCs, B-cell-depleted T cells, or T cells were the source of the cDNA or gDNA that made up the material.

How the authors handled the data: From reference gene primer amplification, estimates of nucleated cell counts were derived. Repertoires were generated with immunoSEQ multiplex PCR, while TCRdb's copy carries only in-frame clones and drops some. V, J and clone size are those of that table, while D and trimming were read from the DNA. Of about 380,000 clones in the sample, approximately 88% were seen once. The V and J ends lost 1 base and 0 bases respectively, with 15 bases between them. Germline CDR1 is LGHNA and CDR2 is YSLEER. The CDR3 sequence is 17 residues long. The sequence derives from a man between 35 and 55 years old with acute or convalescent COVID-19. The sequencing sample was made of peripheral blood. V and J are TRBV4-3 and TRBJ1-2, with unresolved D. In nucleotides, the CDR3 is TGCGCCAGCAGCCAAGTAGCAGCGGTTGAAGCTAACTATGGCTACACCTTC. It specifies CASSQVAAVEANYGYTF.